The TCR beta chain described here comes from a study of PD-L1 blockade in urothelial cancer. Study-level information: Patients' histories included 0 to 3 prior chemotherapy regimens. Blood analyses occurred 3 weeks (second dose) and 6 weeks post treatment start.

The CDR3 is made up of 19 amino acids. The germline V gene has CDR1 SNHLY and CDR2 FYNNEI. Unmatched junction bases numbered 18, after V lost 6 bases and J lost 3 bases. As regards this clone: Its antigen is not identified.

Some clones are missing from TCRdb's copy, which holds only in-frame ones; the method was immunoSEQ multiplex PCR. The sample lists around 29,000 clones, approximately 80% occurring once. Time point specified: peripheral blood 6 weeks after treatment start. Study outcomes and limitations: Where pretreatment blood TCR clonality fell below the median, better survival was predicted. Tumor-associated clones in blood expanded more at 3 weeks in durable-benefit patients.

Here the sequenced sample was PBMCs, taken around atezolizumab (anti-PD-L1) treatment. This clonotype was obtained from a man between 65 and 79 years old with urothelial cancer. The V call is TRBV2, the J call TRBJ1-5, with 9 bases lining up with TRBD1. CDR3 sequence (DNA): TGTGCCAGCAGCCCACCCCCTACCGGGACAGGGTTTGACAATCAGCCCCAGCATTTT. Translation: CASSPPPTGTGFDNQPQHF.